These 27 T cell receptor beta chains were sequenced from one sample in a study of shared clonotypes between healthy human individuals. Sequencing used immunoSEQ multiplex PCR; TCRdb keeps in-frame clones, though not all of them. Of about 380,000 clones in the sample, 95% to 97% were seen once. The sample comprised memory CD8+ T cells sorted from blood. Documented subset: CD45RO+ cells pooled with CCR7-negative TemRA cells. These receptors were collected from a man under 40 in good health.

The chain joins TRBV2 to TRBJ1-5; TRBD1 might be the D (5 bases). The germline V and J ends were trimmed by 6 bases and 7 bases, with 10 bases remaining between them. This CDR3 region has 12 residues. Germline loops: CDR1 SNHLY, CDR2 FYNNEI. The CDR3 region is CASRAGSQPQHF. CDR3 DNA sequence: TGTGCCAGCAGGGCAGGGTCACAGCCCCAGCATTTT.

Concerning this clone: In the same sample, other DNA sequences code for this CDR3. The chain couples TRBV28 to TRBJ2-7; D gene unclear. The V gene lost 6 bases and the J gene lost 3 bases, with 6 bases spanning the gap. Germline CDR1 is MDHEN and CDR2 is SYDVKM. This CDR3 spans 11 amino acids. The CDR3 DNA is TGTGCCAGCAGCAACAGCTACGAGCAGTACTTC. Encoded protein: CASSNSYEQYF.

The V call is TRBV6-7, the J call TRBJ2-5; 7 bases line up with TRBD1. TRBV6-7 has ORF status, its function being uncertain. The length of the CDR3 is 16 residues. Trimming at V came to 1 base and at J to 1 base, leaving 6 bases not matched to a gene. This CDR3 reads CASSYFDRDPQETQYF. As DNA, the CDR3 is TGTGCCAGCAGTTACTTCGACAGGGACCCCCAAGAGACCCAGTACTTC.

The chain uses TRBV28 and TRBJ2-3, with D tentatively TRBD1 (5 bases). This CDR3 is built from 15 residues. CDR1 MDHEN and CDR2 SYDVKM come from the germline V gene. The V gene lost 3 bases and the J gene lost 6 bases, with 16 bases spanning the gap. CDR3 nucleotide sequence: TGTGCCAGCAGTTTCCCCACAGGCGGAGCTGATACGCAGTATTTT. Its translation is CASSFPTGGADTQYF.

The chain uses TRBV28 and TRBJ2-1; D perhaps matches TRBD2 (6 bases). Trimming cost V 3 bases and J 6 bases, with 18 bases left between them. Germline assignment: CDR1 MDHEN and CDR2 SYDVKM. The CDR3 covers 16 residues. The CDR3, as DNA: TGTGCCAGCAGTTTCCGGACTATCCGGAGTGTCAATGAGCAGTTCTTC. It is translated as CASSFRTIRSVNEQFF.

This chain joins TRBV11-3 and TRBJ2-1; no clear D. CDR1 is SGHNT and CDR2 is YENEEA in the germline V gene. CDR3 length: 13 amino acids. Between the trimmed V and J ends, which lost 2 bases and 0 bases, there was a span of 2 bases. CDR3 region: CASSLNSYNEQFF. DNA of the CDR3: TGTGCCAGCAGCTTAAACTCCTACAATGAGCAGTTCTTC.

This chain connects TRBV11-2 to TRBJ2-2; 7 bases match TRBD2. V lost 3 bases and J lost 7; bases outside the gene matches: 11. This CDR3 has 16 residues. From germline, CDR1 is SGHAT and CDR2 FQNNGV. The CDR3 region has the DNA TGTGCCAGCAGCTTTCAGCGCGGGAGAGCTGTCGGGGAGCTGTTTTTT. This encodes CASSFQRGRAVGELFF.

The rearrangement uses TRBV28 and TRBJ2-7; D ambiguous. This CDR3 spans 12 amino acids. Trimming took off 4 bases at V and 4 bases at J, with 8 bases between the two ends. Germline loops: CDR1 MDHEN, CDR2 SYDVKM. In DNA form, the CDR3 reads TGTGCCAGCAGTTCCAACTTATACGAGCAGTACTTC. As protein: CASSSNLYEQYF.

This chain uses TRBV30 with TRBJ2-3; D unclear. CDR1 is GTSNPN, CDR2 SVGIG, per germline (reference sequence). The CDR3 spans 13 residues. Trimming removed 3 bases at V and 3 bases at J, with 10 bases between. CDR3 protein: CAWRLAVTDTQYF. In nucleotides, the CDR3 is TGTGCCTGGAGATTGGCGGTGACAGATACGCAGTATTTT.

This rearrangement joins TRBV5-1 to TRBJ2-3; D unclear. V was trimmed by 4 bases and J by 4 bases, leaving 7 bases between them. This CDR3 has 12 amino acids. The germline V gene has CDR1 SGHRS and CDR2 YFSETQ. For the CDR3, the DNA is TGCGCCAGCAGCGTGCCCTCAGATACGCAGTATTTT. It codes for CASSVPSDTQYF.

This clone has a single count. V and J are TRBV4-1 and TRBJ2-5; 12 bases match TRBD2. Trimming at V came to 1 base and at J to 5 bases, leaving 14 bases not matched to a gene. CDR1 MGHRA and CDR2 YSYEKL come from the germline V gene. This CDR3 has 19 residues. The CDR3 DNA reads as TGCGCCAGCAGCCAAGCGGATGGGGCTAGCGGGAGGGCCGGGGAGACCCAGTACTTC. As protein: CASSQADGASGRAGETQYF.

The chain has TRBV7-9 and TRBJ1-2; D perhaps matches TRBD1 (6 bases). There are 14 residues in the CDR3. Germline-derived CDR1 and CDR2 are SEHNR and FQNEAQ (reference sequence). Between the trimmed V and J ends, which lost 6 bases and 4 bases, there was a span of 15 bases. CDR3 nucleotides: TGTGCCAGCAGTGGCAGGGGCCTCTTCTATGGCTACACCTTC. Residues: CASSGRGLFYGYTF. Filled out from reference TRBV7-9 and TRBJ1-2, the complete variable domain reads DTGVSQNPRHKITKRGQNVTFRCDPISEHNRLYWYRQTLGQGPEFLTYFQNEAQLEKSRLLSDRFSAERPKGSFSTLEIQRTEQGDSAMYLCASSGRGLFYGYTFGSGTRLTVV.

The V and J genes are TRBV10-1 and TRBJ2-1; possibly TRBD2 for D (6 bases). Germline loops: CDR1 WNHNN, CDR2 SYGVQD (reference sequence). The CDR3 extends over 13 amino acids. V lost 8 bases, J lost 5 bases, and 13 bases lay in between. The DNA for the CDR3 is TGCGCCAGCGGACTAACCGAGGACAATGAGCAGTTCTTC. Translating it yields CASGLTEDNEQFF.

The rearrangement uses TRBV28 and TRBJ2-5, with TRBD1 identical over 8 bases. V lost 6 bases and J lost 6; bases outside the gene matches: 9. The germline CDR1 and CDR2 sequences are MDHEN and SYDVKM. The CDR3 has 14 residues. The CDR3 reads CASSQGQGWKTQYF. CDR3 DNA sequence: TGTGCCAGCAGCCAAGGACAGGGCTGGAAGACCCAGTACTTC. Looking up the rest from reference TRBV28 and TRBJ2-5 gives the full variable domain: DVKVTQSSRYLVKRTGEKVFLECVQDMDHENMFWYRQDPGLGLRLIYFSYDVKMKEKGDIPEGYSVSREKKERFSLILESASTNQTSMYLCASSQGQGWKTQYFGPGTRLLVL.

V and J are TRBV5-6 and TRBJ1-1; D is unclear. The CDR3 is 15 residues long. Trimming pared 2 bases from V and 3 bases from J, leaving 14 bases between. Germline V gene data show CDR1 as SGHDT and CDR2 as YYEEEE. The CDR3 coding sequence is TGTGCCAGCAGCTTTTATGGGCGCGGGGACACTGAAGCTTTCTTT. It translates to CASSFYGRGDTEAFF.

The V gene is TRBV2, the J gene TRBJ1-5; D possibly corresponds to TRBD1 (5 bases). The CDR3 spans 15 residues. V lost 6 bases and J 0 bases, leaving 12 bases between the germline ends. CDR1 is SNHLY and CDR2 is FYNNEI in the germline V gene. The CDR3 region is CASREGRNSNQPQHF. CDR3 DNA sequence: TGTGCCAGCAGGGAGGGACGAAATAGCAATCAGCCCCAGCATTTT.

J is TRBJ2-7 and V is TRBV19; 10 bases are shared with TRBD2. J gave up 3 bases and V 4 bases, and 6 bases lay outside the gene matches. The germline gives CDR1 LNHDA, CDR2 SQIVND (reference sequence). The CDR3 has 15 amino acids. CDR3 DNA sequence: TGTGCCAGTAGTAGAAAACTAGCGGGGAGCTACGAGCAGTACTTC. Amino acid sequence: CASSRKLAGSYEQYF. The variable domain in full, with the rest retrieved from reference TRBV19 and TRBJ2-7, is DGGITQSPKYLFRKEGQNVTLSCEQNLNHDAMYWYRQDPGQGLRLIYYSQIVNDFQKGDIAEGYSVSREKKESFPLTVTSAQKNPTAFYLCASSRKLAGSYEQYFGPGTRLTVT.

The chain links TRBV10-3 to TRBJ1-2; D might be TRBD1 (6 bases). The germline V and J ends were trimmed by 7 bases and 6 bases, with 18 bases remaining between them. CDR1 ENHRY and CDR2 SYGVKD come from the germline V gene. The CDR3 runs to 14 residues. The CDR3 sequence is CAIMSGAVWDGYTF. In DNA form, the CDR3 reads TGTGCCATCATGTCAGGGGCGGTATGGGATGGCTACACCTTC.

The CDR3 sequence is CASSQDPTGELFF. The DNA for the CDR3 is TGTGCCAGCAGCCAAGACCCGACCGGGGAGCTGTTTTTT. The rearrangement links TRBV4-2 to TRBJ2-2; D not certain. The CDR3 sequence is 13 residues long. CDR1 is LGHNA and CDR2 is YNFKEQ in the germline V gene. V lost 0 bases and J 5 bases, leaving 4 bases between the germline ends.

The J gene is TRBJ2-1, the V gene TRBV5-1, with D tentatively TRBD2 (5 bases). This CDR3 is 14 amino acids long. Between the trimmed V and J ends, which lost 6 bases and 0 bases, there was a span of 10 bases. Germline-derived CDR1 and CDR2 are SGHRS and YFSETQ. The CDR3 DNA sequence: TGCGCCAGCAACAGCGGTAGCTCCTACAATGAGCAGTTCTTC. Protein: CASNSGSSYNEQFF.

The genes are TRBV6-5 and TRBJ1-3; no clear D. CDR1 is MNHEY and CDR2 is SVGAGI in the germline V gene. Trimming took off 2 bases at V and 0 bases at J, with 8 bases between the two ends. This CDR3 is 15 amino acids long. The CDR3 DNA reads TGTGCCAGCAGTTACGACATGTCCTCTGGAAACACCATATATTTT. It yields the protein CASSYDMSSGNTIYF.

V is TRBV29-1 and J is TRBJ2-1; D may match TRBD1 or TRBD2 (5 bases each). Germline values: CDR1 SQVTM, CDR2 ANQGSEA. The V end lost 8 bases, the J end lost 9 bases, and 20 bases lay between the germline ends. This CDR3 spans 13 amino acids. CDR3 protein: CSTSPTGTPEQFF. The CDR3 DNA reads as TGCAGCACTTCCCCGACGGGGACCCCTGAGCAGTTCTTC.

CDR3 protein: CASSQDFQGGSDTQYF. The CDR3 DNA sequence: TGTGCCAGCAGCCAAGATTTTCAGGGTGGGTCAGATACGCAGTATTTT. V usage is TRBV4-2 and J usage is TRBJ2-3; TRBD1 is a possible D gene (5 bases). Per the germline V gene, CDR1 is LGHNA and CDR2 is YNFKEQ. The length of the CDR3 is 16 residues. V was trimmed by 0 bases and J by 4 bases, leaving 14 bases between them.

The CDR3 coding sequence is TGTGCCTGGAGGCGCCCGAGCGGGAGGGCCCGAACCGGGGAGCTGTTTTTT. Amino acids: CAWRRPSGRARTGELFF. J is TRBJ2-2 and V is TRBV30, with TRBD2 matching 10 bases. The CDR3 contains 17 residues. Germline V gene sequence: CDR1 GTSNPN, CDR2 SVGIG (reference sequence). The junction had 12 bases not matched to a gene; V was cut back by 3 bases and J by 5 bases.

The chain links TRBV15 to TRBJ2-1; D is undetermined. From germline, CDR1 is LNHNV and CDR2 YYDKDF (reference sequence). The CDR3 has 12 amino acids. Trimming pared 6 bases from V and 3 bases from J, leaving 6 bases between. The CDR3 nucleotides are TGTGCCACCAGAGGCGACTACAATGAGCAGTTCTTC. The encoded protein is CATRGDYNEQFF. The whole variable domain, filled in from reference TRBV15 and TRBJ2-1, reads DAMVIQNPRYQVTQFGKPVTLSCSQTLNHNVMYWYQQKSSQAPKLLFHYYDKDFNNEADTPDNFQSRRPNTSFCFLDIRSPGLGDTAMYLCATRGDYNEQFFGPGTRLTVL.

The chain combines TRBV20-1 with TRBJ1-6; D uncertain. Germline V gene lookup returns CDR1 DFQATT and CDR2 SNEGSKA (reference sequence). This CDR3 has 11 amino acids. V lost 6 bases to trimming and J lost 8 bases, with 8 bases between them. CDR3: CSARTYSPLHF. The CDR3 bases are TGCAGTGCGAGGACCTATTCACCCCTCCACTTT.

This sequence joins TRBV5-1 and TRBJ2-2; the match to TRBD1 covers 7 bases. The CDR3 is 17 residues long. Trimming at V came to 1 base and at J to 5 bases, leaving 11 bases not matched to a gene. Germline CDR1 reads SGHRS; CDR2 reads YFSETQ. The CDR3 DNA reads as TGCGCCAGCAGCTTGATGGGGACAGTACGTGATACCGGGGAGCTGTTTTTT. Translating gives CASSLMGTVRDTGELFF.